This T cell receptor (beta chain) was sequenced during a study of T cell changes during pregnancy in multiple sclerosis. Libraries were prepared by immunoSEQ multiplex PCR; TCRdb keeps only in-frame clonotypes and omits some of them. This table has around 88,000 clones, approximately 90% appearing once. The V gene's germline CDR1 is LNHDA and CDR2 SQIVND (reference sequence). CDR3 length: 11 residues. V was shortened by 10 bases and J by 6 bases, with 12 bases between the two germline ends. This TCR was sampled from a female donor with multiple sclerosis, enrolled in a pregnancy study. V and J are TRBV19 and TRBJ1-2; D remains unclear. The sequenced sample was peripheral blood, obtained in the first trimester of pregnancy. The CDR3 sequence is CATQQNHGYTF. The DNA for the CDR3 is TGTGCCACCCAACAGAACCATGGCTACACCTTC. Full variable domain (missing parts from reference TRBV19 and TRBJ1-2): DGGITQSPKYLFRKEGQNVTLSCEQNLNHDAMYWYRQDPGQGLRLIYYSQIVNDFQKGDIAEGYSVSREKKESFPLTVTSAQKNPTAFYLCATQQNHGYTFGSGTRLTVV.